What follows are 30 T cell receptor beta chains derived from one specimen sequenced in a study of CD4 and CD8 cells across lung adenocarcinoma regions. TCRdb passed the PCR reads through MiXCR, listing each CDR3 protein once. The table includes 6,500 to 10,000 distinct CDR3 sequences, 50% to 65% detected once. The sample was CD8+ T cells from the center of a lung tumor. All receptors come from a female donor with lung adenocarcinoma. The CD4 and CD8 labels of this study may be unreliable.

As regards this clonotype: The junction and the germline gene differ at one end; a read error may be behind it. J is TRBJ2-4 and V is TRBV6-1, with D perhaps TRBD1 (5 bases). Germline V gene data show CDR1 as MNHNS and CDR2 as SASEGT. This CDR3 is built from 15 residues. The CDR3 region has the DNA TGTGCCAGCAAGTCGTGCGACAGAGTAAAAAACACGCAGTACTTT. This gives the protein CASKSCDRVKNTQYF.

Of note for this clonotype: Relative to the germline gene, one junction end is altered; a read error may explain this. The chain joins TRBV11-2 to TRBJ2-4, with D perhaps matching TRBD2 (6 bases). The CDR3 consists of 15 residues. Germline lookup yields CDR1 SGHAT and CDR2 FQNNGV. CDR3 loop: CASGLGRGAKDTQYF. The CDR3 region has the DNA TGTGCCAGCGGCTTGGGGCGGGGAGCTAAAGACACGCAGTATTTC.

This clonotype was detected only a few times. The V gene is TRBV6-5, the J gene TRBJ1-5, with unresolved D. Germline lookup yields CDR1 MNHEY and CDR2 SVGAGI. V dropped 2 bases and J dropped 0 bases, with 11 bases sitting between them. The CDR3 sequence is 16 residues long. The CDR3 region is CASSYSTRASNQPQHF. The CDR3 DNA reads TGTGCCAGCAGTTACAGCACCCGGGCTAGCAATCAGCCCCAGCATTTT.

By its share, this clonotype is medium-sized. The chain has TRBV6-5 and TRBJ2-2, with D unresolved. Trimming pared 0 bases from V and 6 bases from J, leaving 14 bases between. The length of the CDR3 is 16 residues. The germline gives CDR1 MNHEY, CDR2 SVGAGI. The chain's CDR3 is CASSYSPGINPGELFF. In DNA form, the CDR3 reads TGTGCCAGCAGTTACTCACCTGGCATAAATCCCGGGGAGCTGTTTTTT.

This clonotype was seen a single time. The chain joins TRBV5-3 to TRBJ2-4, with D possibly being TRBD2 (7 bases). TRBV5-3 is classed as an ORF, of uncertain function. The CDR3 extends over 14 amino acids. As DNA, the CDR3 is TGTGCGGGGCGCGGGGGCCGTGACCAAGATACCCAGTACTTC. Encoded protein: CAGRGGRDQDTQYF.

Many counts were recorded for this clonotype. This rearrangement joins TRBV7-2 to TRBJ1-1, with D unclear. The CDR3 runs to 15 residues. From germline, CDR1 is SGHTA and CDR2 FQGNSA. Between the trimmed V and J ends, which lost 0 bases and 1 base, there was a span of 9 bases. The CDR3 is CASSLASGANTEAFF. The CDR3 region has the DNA TGTGCCAGCAGCTTAGCTTCTGGAGCGAACACTGAAGCTTTCTTT.

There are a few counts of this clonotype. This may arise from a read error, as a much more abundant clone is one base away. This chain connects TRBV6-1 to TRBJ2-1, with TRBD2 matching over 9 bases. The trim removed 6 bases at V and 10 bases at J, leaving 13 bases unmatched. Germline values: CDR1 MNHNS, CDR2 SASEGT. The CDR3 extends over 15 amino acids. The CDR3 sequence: CASRTLSGGSYEQFF. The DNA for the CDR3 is TGTGCCAGCAGAACCCTTAGCGGGGGTTCCTACGAGCAGTTCTTC.

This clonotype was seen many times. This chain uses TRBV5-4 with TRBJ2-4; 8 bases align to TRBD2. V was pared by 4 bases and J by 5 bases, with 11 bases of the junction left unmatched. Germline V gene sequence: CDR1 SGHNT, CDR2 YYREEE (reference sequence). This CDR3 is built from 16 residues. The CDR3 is CASSAGGGARENIQYF. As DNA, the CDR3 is TGTGCCAGCAGCGCGGGGGGAGGGGCGAGGGAAAACATTCAGTACTTC.

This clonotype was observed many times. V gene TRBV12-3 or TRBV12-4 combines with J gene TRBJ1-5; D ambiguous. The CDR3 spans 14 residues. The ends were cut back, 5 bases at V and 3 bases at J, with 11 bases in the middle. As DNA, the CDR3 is TGTGCCAGCAGTCTGGCAGGCCTCAATCAGCCCCAGCATTTT. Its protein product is CASSLAGLNQPQHF.

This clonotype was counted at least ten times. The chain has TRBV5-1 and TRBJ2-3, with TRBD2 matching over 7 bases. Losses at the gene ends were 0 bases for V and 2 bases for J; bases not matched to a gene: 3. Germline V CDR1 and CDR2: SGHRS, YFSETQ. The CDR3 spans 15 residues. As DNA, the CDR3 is TGCGCCAGCAGCTTGGGAGCGGGAACCACAGATACGCAGTATTTT. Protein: CASSLGAGTTDTQYF.

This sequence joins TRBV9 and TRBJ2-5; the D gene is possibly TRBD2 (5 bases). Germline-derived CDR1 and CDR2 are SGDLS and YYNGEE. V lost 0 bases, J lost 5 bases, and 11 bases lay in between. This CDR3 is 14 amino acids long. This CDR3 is CASSVDSGWETQYF. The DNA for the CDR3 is TGTGCCAGCAGCGTAGACTCGGGGTGGGAGACCCAGTACTTC.

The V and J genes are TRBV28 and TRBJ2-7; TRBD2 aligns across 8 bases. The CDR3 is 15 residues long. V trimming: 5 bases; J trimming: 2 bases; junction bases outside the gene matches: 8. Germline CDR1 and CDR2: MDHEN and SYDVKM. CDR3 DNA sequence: TGTGCCAGCAGTCCACAGCGGGGGAGACCCTACGAGCAGTACTTC. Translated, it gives CASSPQRGRPYEQYF.

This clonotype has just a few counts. Here the CDR3 reads CASSLRGASPLHF. The CDR3 bases are TGTGCCAGCAGCCTGAGGGGTGCTTCACCCCTCCACTTT. The chain employs TRBV7-9 and TRBJ1-6; perhaps TRBD1 as D (5 bases). In germline, CDR1 is SEHNR, CDR2 FQNEAQ (reference sequence). The CDR3 consists of 13 residues. V shed 5 bases and J shed 9 bases, with 11 bases lying between them.

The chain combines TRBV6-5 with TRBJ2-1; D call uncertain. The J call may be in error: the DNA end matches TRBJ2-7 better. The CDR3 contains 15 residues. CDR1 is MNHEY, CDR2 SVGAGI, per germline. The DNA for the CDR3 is TGTGCCAGCAGTTACGTCGCGCGTCCCCCAGAGGAGCAGTACTTC. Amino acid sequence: CASSYVARPPEEQYF.

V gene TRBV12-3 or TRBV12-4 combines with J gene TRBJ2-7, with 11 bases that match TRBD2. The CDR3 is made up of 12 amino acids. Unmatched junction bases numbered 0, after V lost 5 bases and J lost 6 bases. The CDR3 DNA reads TGTGCCAGCAGTGGACTAGCGGGCGAGCAGTACTTC. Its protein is CASSGLAGEQYF.

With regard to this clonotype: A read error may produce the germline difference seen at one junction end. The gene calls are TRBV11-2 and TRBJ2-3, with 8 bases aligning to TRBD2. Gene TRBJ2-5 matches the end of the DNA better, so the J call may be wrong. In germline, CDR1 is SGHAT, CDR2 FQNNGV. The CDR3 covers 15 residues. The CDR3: CAGRFGGGHQDTQYF. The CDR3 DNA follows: TGTGCCGGGAGGTTCGGGGGGGGGCACCAAGATACCCAGTACTTC.

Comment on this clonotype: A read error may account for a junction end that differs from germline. CDR3 sequence: CASSLWAEGGKGGRGKDTQYF. The DNA of the CDR3 is TGTGCCAGCAGTTTATGGGCTGAGGGGGGGAAGGGGGGCCGGGGCAAAGATACCCAGTACTTC. V and J are TRBV28 and TRBJ2-5; a possible D gene is TRBD2 (7 bases). The CDR3 has 21 amino acids. Germline loops: CDR1 MDHEN, CDR2 SYDVKM.

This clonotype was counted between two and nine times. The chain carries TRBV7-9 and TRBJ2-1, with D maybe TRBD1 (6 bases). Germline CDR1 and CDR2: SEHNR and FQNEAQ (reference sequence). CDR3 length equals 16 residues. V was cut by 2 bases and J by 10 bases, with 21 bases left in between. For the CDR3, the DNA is TGTGCCAGCAGCTTAAGGGGGATAGCGCAGGGTTACGAGCAGTTCTTC. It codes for CASSLRGIAQGYEQFF. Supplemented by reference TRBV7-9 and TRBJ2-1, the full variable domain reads DTGVSQNPRHKITKRGQNVTFRCDPISEHNRLYWYRQTLGQGPEFLTYFQNEAQLEKSRLLSDRFSAERPKGSFSTLEIQRTEQGDSAMYLCASSLRGIAQGYEQFFGPGTRLTVL.

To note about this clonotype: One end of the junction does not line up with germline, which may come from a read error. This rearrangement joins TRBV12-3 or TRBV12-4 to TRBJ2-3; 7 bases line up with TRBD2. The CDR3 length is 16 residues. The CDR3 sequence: CASSLVGGREHDAQFF. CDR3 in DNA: TGTGCCAGCAGTTTAGTTGGGGGGAGGGAACACGATGCGCAGTTTTTT.

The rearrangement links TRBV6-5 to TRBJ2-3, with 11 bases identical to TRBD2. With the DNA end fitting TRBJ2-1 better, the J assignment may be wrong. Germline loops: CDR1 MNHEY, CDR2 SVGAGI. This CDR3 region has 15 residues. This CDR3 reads CASRYGLAGRGEQFF. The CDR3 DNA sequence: TGTGCCAGCAGATACGGACTAGCGGGTCGGGGTGAGCAGTTCTTC.

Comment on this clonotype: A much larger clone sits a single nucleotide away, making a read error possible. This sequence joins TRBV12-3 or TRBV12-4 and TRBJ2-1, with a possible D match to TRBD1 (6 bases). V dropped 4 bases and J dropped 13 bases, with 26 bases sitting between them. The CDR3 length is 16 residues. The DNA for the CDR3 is TGTGCCAGCAGTTCCAAAGCCGGGACACCTAAGGACATTCAGTTCTTC. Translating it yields CASSSKAGTPKDIQFF.

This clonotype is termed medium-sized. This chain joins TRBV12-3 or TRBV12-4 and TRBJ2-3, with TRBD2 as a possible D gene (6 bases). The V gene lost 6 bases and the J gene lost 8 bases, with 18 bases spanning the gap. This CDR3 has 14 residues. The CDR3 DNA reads TGTGCCAGCAGCCGGGGACCGGGGGAAGGTACGCAGTATTTT. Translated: CASSRGPGEGTQYF.

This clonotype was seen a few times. Here the CDR3 reads CASSLTGTSGSHEQFF. In DNA form, the CDR3 reads TGTGCCAGCAGCCTTACCGGGACTAGCGGGAGTCATGAGCAGTTCTTC. The rearrangement joins TRBV7-3 to TRBJ2-1; TRBD2 matches at 14 bases. In germline, CDR1 is SGHTA, CDR2 FQGTGA. V gave up 5 bases and J gave up 8 bases; unmatched junction bases: 8. The CDR3 totals 16 residues.

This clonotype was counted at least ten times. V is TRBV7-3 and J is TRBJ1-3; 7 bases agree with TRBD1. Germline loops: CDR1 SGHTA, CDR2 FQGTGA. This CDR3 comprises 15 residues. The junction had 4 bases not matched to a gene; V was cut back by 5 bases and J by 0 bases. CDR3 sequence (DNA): TGTGCCAGCAGCCCATCAGGGGGCTCTGGAAACACCATATATTTT. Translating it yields CASSPSGGSGNTIYF.

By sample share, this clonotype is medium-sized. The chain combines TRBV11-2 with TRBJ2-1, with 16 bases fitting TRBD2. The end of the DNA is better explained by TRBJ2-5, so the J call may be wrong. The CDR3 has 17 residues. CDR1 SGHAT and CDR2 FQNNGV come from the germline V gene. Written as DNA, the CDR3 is TGTGCCAGCAGCGGGGGACTAGCGGGGGGGGCGAGAGAGACCCAGTACTTC. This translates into CASSGGLAGGARETQYF.

CDR3: CAARAGNTGEQYF. CDR3 DNA sequence: TGTGCCGCACGGGCTGGGAACACCGGGGAGCAGTATTTT. The chain carries TRBV11-2 and TRBJ2-2; the D gene is possibly TRBD2 (5 bases). The J call may be incorrect, as the DNA end agrees better with TRBJ2-3. The CDR3 is 13 residues long. The V gene's germline CDR1 is SGHAT and CDR2 FQNNGV.

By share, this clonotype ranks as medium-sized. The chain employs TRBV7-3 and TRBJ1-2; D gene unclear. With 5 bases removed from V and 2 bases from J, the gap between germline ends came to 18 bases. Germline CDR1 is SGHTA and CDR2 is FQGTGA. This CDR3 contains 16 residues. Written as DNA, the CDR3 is TGTGCCAGCAGCCGGATTGCCGGTATGGGGAACTATGGCTACACCTTC. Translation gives CASSRIAGMGNYGYTF.

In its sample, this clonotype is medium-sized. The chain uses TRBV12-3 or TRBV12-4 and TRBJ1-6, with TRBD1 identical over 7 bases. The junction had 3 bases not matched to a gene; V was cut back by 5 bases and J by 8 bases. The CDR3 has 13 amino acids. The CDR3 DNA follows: TGTGCCAGCAGTGCTACAGGGGATTCACCCCTCCACTTT. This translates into CASSATGDSPLHF.

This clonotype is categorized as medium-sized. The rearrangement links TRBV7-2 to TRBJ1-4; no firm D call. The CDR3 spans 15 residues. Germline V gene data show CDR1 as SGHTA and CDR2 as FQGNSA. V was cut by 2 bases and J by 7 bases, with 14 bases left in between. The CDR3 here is CASSLPLGFGEKLFF. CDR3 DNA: TGTGCCAGCAGCTTACCCCTCGGGTTCGGTGAAAAACTGTTTTTT.

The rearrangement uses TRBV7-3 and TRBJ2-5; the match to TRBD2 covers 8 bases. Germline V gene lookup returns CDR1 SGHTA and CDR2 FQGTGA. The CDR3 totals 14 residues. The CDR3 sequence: CAGSGGRGKETQYF. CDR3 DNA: TGTGCGGGGAGCGGGGGCCGTGGCAAAGAGACCCAGTACTTC.